The 20 T cell receptor beta chains in this list originate from one sample, sequenced in a study of identical twins. TCRdb re-called the 5' RACE reads through MiXCR, storing one row per CDR3 protein. The table has 500,000 or so distinct CDR3 sequences, approximately 14% seen once. This same sample was also taken into another study, of yellow fever vaccine responses in identical twins.

Sequenced input: CD4+ T cells sorted from blood. These TCRs come from a woman aged 18-30 years in good health.

The table lists this clonotype with a few counts. CDR3 region: CSAADRRGSTDTQYF. DNA of the CDR3: TGCAGTGCCGCCGACAGGCGGGGCAGCACAGATACGCAGTATTTT. The J gene is TRBJ2-3, the V gene TRBV20-1, with D perhaps assigned TRBD1 or TRBD2 (6 bases each). Germline CDR1 is DFQATT and CDR2 is SNEGSKA (reference sequence). The CDR3 sequence is 15 residues long. Trimming took 6 bases from V and 0 from J, leaving 16 bases between them.

This clonotype appeared a few times. The chain joins TRBV20-1 to TRBJ2-1, with D possibly being TRBD2 (6 bases). V was trimmed by 1 base and J by 7 bases, leaving 11 bases between them. CDR3 length: 13 amino acids. Germline V gene sequence: CDR1 DFQATT, CDR2 SNEGSKA (reference sequence). CDR3 nucleotides: TGCAGTGCTAGAGGGCGGGGCCGGAATGAGCAGTTCTTC. Translated, it gives CSARGRGRNEQFF.

The chain has TRBV12-3 or TRBV12-4 and TRBJ1-2; TRBD1 might be the D (6 bases). CDR3 size: 14 residues. V dropped 7 bases and J dropped 0 bases, with 12 bases sitting between them. CDR3 sequence (DNA): TGTGCCAGCACCCCCGCAGGGGCTAACTATGGCTACACCTTC. Protein: CASTPAGANYGYTF.

This clonotype turned up a few times. The gene calls are TRBV27 and TRBJ2-4; perhaps TRBD2 as D (7 bases). CDR1 MNHEY and CDR2 SMNVEV come from the germline V gene (reference sequence). V gave up 9 bases and J gave up 0 bases, with 15 bases separating them. This CDR3 spans 15 amino acids. CDR3 coding DNA: TGTGCCAGTCGGGGGGCGGACCTAGCCAAAAACATTCAGTACTTC. Encoded protein: CASRGADLAKNIQYF.

The chain carries TRBV5-1 and TRBJ2-3; 7 bases line up with TRBD2. J was trimmed by 4 bases and V by 2 bases; bases with no gene match: 7. CDR3 length: 15 residues. The germline V gene encodes CDR1 SGHRS and CDR2 YFSETQ. In DNA form, the CDR3 reads TGCGCCAGCAGCTTTATCGCGGGAGTTGCAGATACGCAGTATTTT. Translation: CASSFIAGVADTQYF.

This rearrangement joins TRBV20-1 to TRBJ2-5, with D perhaps TRBD2 (6 bases). The CDR3 has 15 amino acids. V was trimmed by 6 bases and J by 7 bases, leaving 24 bases between them. From germline, CDR1 is DFQATT and CDR2 SNEGSKA (reference sequence). Written as DNA, the CDR3 is TGCAGTGCCCCTATCCCTTGGCGCGTGGGAGGGACCCAGTACTTC. The encoded protein is CSAPIPWRVGGTQYF.

Only a few counts were recorded for this clonotype. The chain has TRBV6-5 and TRBJ2-5, with no clear D. The CDR3 is 15 amino acids. Germline CDR1 reads MNHEY; CDR2 reads SVGAGI. V dropped 5 bases and J dropped 2 bases, with 15 bases sitting between them. CDR3 nucleotides: TGTGCCAGCAGTACCGAAGGAGCACCACAAGAGACCCAGTACTTC. Amino acid sequence: CASSTEGAPQETQYF.

The gene calls are TRBV20-1 and TRBJ2-7, with 8 positions matching TRBD2. This CDR3 comprises 14 residues. The trim removed 5 bases at V and 4 bases at J, leaving 10 bases unmatched. Looked up from germline, CDR1 is DFQATT and CDR2 is SNEGSKA (reference sequence). CDR3 sequence (DNA): TGCAGTGCTCCCGGGGTGGCGGGGGGTTACGAGCAGTACTTC. It encodes CSAPGVAGGYEQYF.

This chain uses TRBV20-1 with TRBJ2-1, with D perhaps assigned TRBD1 or TRBD2 (5 bases each). This CDR3 contains 13 residues. Germline values: CDR1 DFQATT, CDR2 SNEGSKA (reference sequence). V was cut by 4 bases and J by 10 bases, with 17 bases left in between. The CDR3, as DNA: TGCAGTGCTACCGGGGCTAGTTGGAAGGAGCAGTTCTTC. Translation: CSATGASWKEQFF.

This clonotype turned up a few times. The chain recombines TRBV29-1 with TRBJ1-1, with D unclear. CDR3 length: 11 residues. CDR1 SQVTM and CDR2 ANQGSEA come from the germline V gene. The V end lost 2 bases, the J end lost 6 bases, and 7 bases lay between the germline ends. The chain's CDR3 is CSVERAAEAFF. CDR3 nucleotides: TGCAGCGTTGAAAGGGCAGCTGAAGCTTTCTTT.

The chain combines TRBV15 with TRBJ2-3; maybe TRBD2 (5 bases). The CDR3 consists of 15 residues. V lost 0 bases and J lost 2, with 9 bases in between. Germline lookup yields CDR1 LNHNV and CDR2 YYDKDF (reference sequence). The CDR3 spells CATSRDPGYTDTQYF. The CDR3 nucleotides are TGTGCCACCAGCAGAGATCCGGGATACACAGATACGCAGTATTTT.

This clonotype has more than one count but fewer than ten. The rearrangement joins TRBV18 to TRBJ1-1, with D possibly being TRBD1 (6 bases). V was pared by 2 bases and J by 4 bases, with 8 bases between. The CDR3 runs 13 residues. Germline assignment: CDR1 KGHSH and CDR2 LQKENI. Here the CDR3 DNA reads TGTGCCAGCTCACCAGGACAGCTCACTGAAGCTTTCTTT. Amino acids: CASSPGQLTEAFF. Variable domain in full (rest from reference TRBV18 and TRBJ1-1): NAGVMQNPRHLVRRRGQEARLRCSPMKGHSHVYWYRQLPEEGLKFMVYLQKENIIDESGMPKERFSAEFPKEGPSILRIQQVVRGDSAAYFCASSPGQLTEAFFGQGTRLTVV.

Only a few counts were recorded for this clonotype. This chain links TRBV5-5 with TRBJ2-5; 7 nucleotides align to TRBD2. The J segment lost 5 bases and the V segment lost 4 bases, leaving 14 bases of the junction unmatched. The CDR3 runs 16 residues. Germline assignment: CDR1 SGHKS and CDR2 YYEKEE (reference sequence). The chain's CDR3 is CASSRPGRERLETQYF. CDR3 in DNA: TGTGCCAGCAGCCGTCCCGGGCGGGAGAGGTTGGAGACCCAGTACTTC.

In its sample, this clonotype was seen many times. The rearrangement joins TRBV27 to TRBJ2-3, with no clear D. CDR1 is MNHEY, CDR2 SMNVEV, per germline (reference sequence). Trimming took 0 bases from V and 2 from J, leaving 18 bases between them. The CDR3 consists of 18 residues. CDR3 sequence (DNA): TGTGCCAGCAGTTTATCGTTCGGTGTACCCCCCTCCACAGATACGCAGTATTTT. Its protein product is CASSLSFGVPPSTDTQYF.

The CDR3 DNA sequence: TGTGCCAGCAGCTCCCCGAGTAGCGGGAGGTTAAATGAGCAGTTCTTC. This translates into CASSSPSSGRLNEQFF. The chain couples TRBV27 to TRBJ2-1; 10 nucleotides match TRBD2. The CDR3 length is 16 residues. J gave up 7 bases and V 6 bases, and 12 bases lay outside the gene matches. Looked up from germline, CDR1 is MNHEY and CDR2 is SMNVEV (reference sequence).

The V gene is TRBV20-1, the J gene TRBJ2-1, with TRBD2 matching 15 bases. The CDR3 totals 16 residues. In germline, CDR1 is DFQATT, CDR2 SNEGSKA (reference sequence). Germline trimming cut 4 bases from V and 3 bases from J; bases unmatched to any gene: 4. CDR3 in amino acids: CSATWTSGGVYNEQFF. The CDR3 DNA reads as TGCAGTGCTACCTGGACTAGCGGGGGGGTCTACAATGAGCAGTTCTTC.

This clonotype was seen a handful of times. V and J are TRBV20-1 and TRBJ2-5; 8 nucleotides line up with TRBD2. The germline V gene encodes CDR1 DFQATT and CDR2 SNEGSKA (reference sequence). V was clipped by 1 base and J by 4 bases; unmatched bases: 2. CDR3 size: 13 residues. This CDR3 reads CSARVAGIETQYF. In DNA, the CDR3 is TGCAGTGCTAGAGTAGCGGGGATAGAGACCCAGTACTTC.

This clonotype has just a few counts. The chain carries TRBV6-2 or TRBV6-3 and TRBJ2-2; maybe TRBD1 (5 bases). This CDR3 is 13 amino acids long. Per germline, CDR1 MNHEY and CDR2 SVGEGT. Trimming left V 2 bases short and J 7 bases short, with 8 bases between. The CDR3: CASSYAGYGELFF. The CDR3 DNA follows: TGTGCCAGCAGTTACGCAGGGTACGGGGAGCTGTTTTTT.

A note on this clonotype: Because it lacks the conserved phenylalanine or tryptophan at the end, this CDR3 is likely a read error. The rearrangement links TRBV5-1 to TRBJ2-3, with 8 bases fitting TRBD1. V dropped 4 bases and J dropped 6; count of bases not matched to a gene: 13. CDR1 SGHRS and CDR2 YFSETQ come from the germline V gene. The CDR3 length is 16 residues. CDR3 loop: CASSTGGPGPGDTQYS. CDR3 coding DNA: TGCGCCAGCAGCACAGGGGGACCCGGGCCAGGCGATACGCAGTATTCT.

The chain uses TRBV5-1 and TRBJ2-4; no clear D. This CDR3 spans 15 amino acids. With 3 bases removed from V and 3 bases from J, the gap between germline ends came to 13 bases. Germline CDR1 is SGHRS and CDR2 is YFSETQ. The chain's CDR3 is CASSYSLGDKNIQYF. CDR3 DNA sequence: TGCGCCAGCAGCTACTCCCTGGGCGACAAAAACATTCAGTACTTC.